This TCR beta chain was sequenced in a study of T cell responses to AZD1222 COVID-19 vaccine. Across the whole study: Second-dose schedules of about 4 or about 12 weeks were combined.

Deletions cut 2 bases from V and 4 bases from J, with 5 bases between. CDR3 length equals 13 residues. CDR1 is SEHNR, CDR2 FQNEAQ, per germline (reference sequence). A word on this clone: No antigen is known for it.

Study observations and caveats: Two AZD1222 administrations were followed by greater Spike-specific TCR breadth and depth.

The table came from immunoSEQ multiplex PCR; TCRdb's copy has only in-frame clones and leaves some out. The sample has roughly 200,000 clones, about 90% seen once. The receptor's source is an adult in good health. The chain has TRBV7-9 and TRBJ2-2; possible D gene TRBD1, 5 bases. This specimen consisted of peripheral blood, obtained on day 0 of AZD1222 vaccination. The CDR3 loop is CASSLRGTGELFF. CDR3 sequence (DNA): TGTGCCAGCAGCTTAAGGGGCACCGGGGAGCTGTTTTTT.